This T cell receptor beta chain was documented in a study of glioma-infiltrating T cells. Regarding the study as a whole: CDR3 overlap between tissue and blood was very small. Gliomas, especially low-grade, showed above-expected tissue-blood divergence; non-neoplastic patients showed below.

This clonotype showed up just once. Its antigen is still unknown. TCR alpha and beta CDR3 regions were amplified from RNA using iRepertoire nested multiplex PCR. For one-step reverse transcription and amplification, about 90-450 ng of tissue mRNA or PBMC total RNA was used. TCRdb analysed the multiplex PCR reads with MiXCR anew, one entry per CDR3 protein. Among about 45,000 distinct CDR3 sequences listed, 20% to 25% were seen once. V gave up 6 bases and J gave up 6 bases; unmatched junction bases: 7. The CDR3 consists of 14 residues. Germline V CDR1 and CDR2: SQVTM, ANQGSEA. The sample taken for sequencing was glioma tissue, nonneoplastic brain tissue, or PBMCs (not recorded which). This clonotype originated in a human donor with low-grade glioma or glioblastoma, undergoing nonglioma brain surgery, or in good health (not recorded which). The chain recombines TRBV29-1 with TRBJ2-1, with TRBD2 matching 11 bases. The CDR3 reads CSVLSGRARNEQFF. The CDR3 region has the DNA TGCAGCGTACTTAGCGGGAGGGCCCGCAATGAGCAGTTCTTC.